The rows below give T cell receptor beta chains drawn from one sample of a study of cytomegalovirus exposure and HLA in healthy donors. TCRdb keeps only in-frame clones here, not all; method: immunoSEQ multiplex PCR. Of more than 65,000 clones in the sample, approximately 96% are singletons; the top ten hold 1.3%. Sample: PBMCs. The receptors were gathered from a young woman in good health and CMV-seronegative. Each CDR3 is given with its conserved first and last residue. Fields, in order: clone size, V gene, J gene, D gene, CDR3 protein, CDR3 DNA. A D gene is named only where the DNA matches it firmly. The listing skips clone size in some rows; elsewhere it reads once, few, many or a size class.

once	TRBV5-6	TRBJ2-1	NA	CASSLYSGNEQFF	TGTGCCAGCAGCCTTTATAGCGGAAATGAGCAGTTCTTC
NA	TRBV6-6	TRBJ2-7	NA	CASSYSQDEQYF	TGTGCCAGCAGTTACTCGCAGGACGAGCAGTACTTC
NA	TRBV27	TRBJ1-6	NA	CASTKQGTDSPLHF	TGTGCCAGCACGAAACAGGGAACGGATTCACCCCTCCACTTT
NA	TRBV27	TRBJ2-1	NA	CASIRVGSYNEQFF	TGTGCCAGCATTAGAGTCGGGTCCTACAATGAGCAGTTCTTC
few	TRBV27	TRBJ1-2	TRBD1	CASSPGQNYGYTF	TGTGCCAGCAGCCCGGGACAGAACTATGGCTACACCTTC
NA	TRBV4-2	TRBJ1-6	NA	CASSQDLPPVSFSPLHF	TGTGCCAGCAGCCAAGATCTACCCCCAGTTAGCTTTTCACCCCTCCACTTT
once	TRBV6-5	TRBJ2-7	TRBD2	CASSYGREAYEQYF	TGTGCCAGCAGTTACGGACGGGAGGCCTACGAGCAGTACTTC
NA	TRBV9	TRBJ2-3	TRBD2	CASSGTSALSDTQYF	TGTGCCAGCAGCGGGACTAGCGCTTTGTCAGATACGCAGTATTTT
once	TRBV10-3	TRBJ2-7	TRBD1	CAISPGQGVSYEQYF	TGTGCCATCAGCCCGGGACAGGGGGTCTCCTACGAGCAGTACTTC
NA	TRBV28	TRBJ2-1	TRBD2	CASSLRFRDYRLRSYNEQFF	TGTGCCAGCAGTTTAAGGTTCCGGGACTACCGACTCCGATCCTACAATGAGCAGTTCTTC
NA	TRBV7-9	TRBJ1-1	NA	CASSPLQVSRTEAFF	TGTGCCAGCAGCCCCTTGCAGGTCAGTAGGACTGAAGCTTTCTTT
NA	TRBV7-9	TRBJ2-7	TRBD1	CASSFEQAGGREQYF	TGTGCCAGCAGCTTTGAGCAGGCAGGGGGTCGCGAGCAGTACTTC
NA	TRBV15	TRBJ1-1	NA	CATSPLDTRTGLNTEAFF	TGTGCCACCAGTCCCCTCGACACCCGAACAGGTTTGAACACTGAAGCTTTCTTT
NA	TRBV10-1	TRBJ2-1	NA	CASSDAGVWQFF	TGCGCCAGCAGTGACGCAGGGGTATGGCAGTTCTTC
once	TRBV11-2	TRBJ2-7	NA	CASSLSRSYSYEQYF	TGTGCCAGCAGCTTATCCCGGTCCTACTCCTACGAGCAGTACTTC
NA	TRBV19	TRBJ2-3	TRBD1	CASSIDGTGSGDTQYF	TGTGCCAGTAGTATAGATGGGACAGGGTCGGGAGATACGCAGTATTTT
NA	TRBV28	TRBJ1-4	NA	CASGPLQEDEKLFF	TGTGCCAGCGGCCCCCTTCAGGAGGATGAAAAACTGTTTTTT
NA	TRBV28	TRBJ1-5	NA	CASNRVPGQPQHF	TGTGCCAGCAACAGGGTCCCGGGTCAGCCCCAGCATTTT
NA	TRBV9	TRBJ2-7	TRBD2	CASSVAGATLAGYEQYF	TGTGCCAGCAGTGTGGCAGGGGCGACACTAGCGGGCTACGAGCAGTACTTC
NA	TRBV5-1	TRBJ1-5	NA	CASSPTAQTGSNQPQHF	TGCGCCAGCAGCCCCACCGCGCAGACGGGTAGCAATCAGCCCCAGCATTTT
NA	TRBV10-1	TRBJ2-7	TRBD1	CASSQGAGSYEQYF	TGCGCCAGCAGCCAGGGGGCAGGCTCCTACGAGCAGTACTTC
NA	TRBV5-4	TRBJ1-1	NA	CASSIQDGYNTEAFF	TGTGCCAGCAGCATACAAGACGGGTATAACACTGAAGCTTTCTTT
NA	TRBV7-2	TRBJ2-7	NA	CASSLNRGAGSYYEQYF	TGTGCCAGCAGCCTTAACCGGGGGGCAGGGAGTTACTACGAGCAGTACTTC
NA	TRBV4-1	TRBJ1-5	NA	CASSQDQDGKGPLYRNQPQHF	TGCGCCAGCAGCCAAGATCAGGACGGAAAGGGGCCGCTTTATCGCAATCAGCCCCAGCATTTT